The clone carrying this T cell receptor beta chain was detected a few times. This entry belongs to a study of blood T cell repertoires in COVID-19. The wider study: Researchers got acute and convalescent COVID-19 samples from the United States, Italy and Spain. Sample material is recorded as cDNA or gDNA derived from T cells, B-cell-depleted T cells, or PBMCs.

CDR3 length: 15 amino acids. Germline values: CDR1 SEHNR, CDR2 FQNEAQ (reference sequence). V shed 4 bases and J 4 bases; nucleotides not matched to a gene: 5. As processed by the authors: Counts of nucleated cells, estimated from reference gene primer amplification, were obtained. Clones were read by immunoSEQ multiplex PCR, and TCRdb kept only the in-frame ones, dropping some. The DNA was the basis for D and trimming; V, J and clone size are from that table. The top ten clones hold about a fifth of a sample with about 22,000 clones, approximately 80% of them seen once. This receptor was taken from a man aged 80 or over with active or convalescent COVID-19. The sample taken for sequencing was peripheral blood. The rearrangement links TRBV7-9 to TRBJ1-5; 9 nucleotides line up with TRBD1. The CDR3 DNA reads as TGTGCCAGCAGCTCCGGACAGGGGCGGAATCAGCCCCAGCATTTT. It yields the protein CASSSGQGRNQPQHF.